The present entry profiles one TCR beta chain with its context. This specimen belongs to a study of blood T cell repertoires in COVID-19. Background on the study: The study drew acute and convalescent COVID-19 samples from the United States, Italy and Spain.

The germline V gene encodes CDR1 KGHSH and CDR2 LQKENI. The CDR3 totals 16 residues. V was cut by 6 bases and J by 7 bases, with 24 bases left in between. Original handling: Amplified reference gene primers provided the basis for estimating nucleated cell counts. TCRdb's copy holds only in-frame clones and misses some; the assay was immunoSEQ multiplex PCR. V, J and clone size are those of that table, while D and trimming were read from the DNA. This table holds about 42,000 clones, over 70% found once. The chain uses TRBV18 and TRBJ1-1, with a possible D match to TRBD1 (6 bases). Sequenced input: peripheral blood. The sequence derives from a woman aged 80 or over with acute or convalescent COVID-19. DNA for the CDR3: TGTGCCAGCTCTCAAAGGCAAGGGGCAGGGACACATGAAGCTTTCTTT. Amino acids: CASSQRQGAGTHEAFF.